The clone carrying this TCR beta chain was seen many times. Its antigen is unidentified. TCRdb independently ran MiXCR on the RT-PCR reads; one entry per CDR3 protein. The sample has hundreds of thousands of distinct CDR3 sequences; approximately 12% are singletons. The germline V gene has CDR1 LNHNV and CDR2 YYDKDF (reference sequence). This CDR3 has 13 amino acids. Trimming removed 5 bases from V and 5 bases from J, with 13 bases in between. These data are taken from a study of response to subunit inactivated influenza vaccine. Study findings and constraints: The authors put forward the suggestion that each seasonal influenza vaccination may bring in only a limited number of new T cells.

The receptor's source is a man aged 50 to 60 who received an inactivated influenza vaccine. The specimen comprised PBMCs from blood, sampled on the day of vaccination. This rearrangement joins TRBV15 to TRBJ2-7; no definite D call. The CDR3: CATSPQPGNEQYF. Here the CDR3 DNA reads TGTGCCACCAGCCCACAACCGGGTAACGAGCAGTACTTC.